The clone carrying this T cell receptor (beta chain) was seen a few times. The antigen is undetermined. The CDR3 contains 12 residues. Trimming removed 5 bases at V and 7 bases at J, with 9 bases between. Germline V CDR1 and CDR2: MDHEN, SYDVKM. For the second PCR, which ran for about 6 to 11 cycles, a sample-barcoded 5' primer and a J-beta primer mix were used. All cDNA molecules were each tagged by a template-switch adaptor with 12 random nucleotides. TCRdb redid the calling of the 5' RACE reads with MiXCR, one entry per CDR3 protein. The repertoire has about 1,800,000 distinct CDR3 sequences, over 25% of them found once; the top ten carry around 7.7%. This sample is drawn from a study of blood T cells in healthy people across ages. Study conclusions and caveats: In long-lived donors, naive CD4+ cell counts and diversity exceeded those of aged donors. Any changes in expanded clonotypes were possibly confounded, as donor CMV status remained unknown. While age rose, TCR beta diversity per million T cells dropped in a roughly linear way.

The source of this sequence is a woman in her 30s in good health. The sample consisted of blood. The V call is TRBV28, the J call TRBJ1-5; D ambiguous. The CDR3 loop is CASSTSQQPQHF. In nucleotides, the CDR3 is TGTGCCAGCAGTACCTCTCAGCAGCCCCAGCATTTT.